This T cell receptor (beta chain) was recorded in a study of T cell repertoires in cytomegalovirus infection. Study-level background: Public signatures in TCR beta pointed to CMV infection and matching HLA type. The study's findings and limits: Summed frequency of shared TCR beta families picked out CMV carriers who also had the relevant HLA.

This clonotype was seen a handful of times. Its antigen remains unidentified. The germline gives CDR1 PRHDT, CDR2 FYEKMQ (reference sequence). The CDR3 is 14 residues long. Trimming took off 1 base at V and 1 base at J, with 8 bases between the two ends. MiXCR was run by TCRdb on the reads, yielding one entry per CDR3 protein. The table has some 150,000 distinct CDR3 sequences, roughly 6.5% seen once; the top ten hold 15% to 20%. The gene calls are TRBV13 and TRBJ2-7; no definite D call. The sample taken for sequencing was PBMCs. This TCR was recovered from a human donor in good health (CMV status not recorded). Some clones in this sample may be carry-over from other donors' samples. The CDR3 DNA is TGTGCCAGCAGCTTAGTAAGTTCGTCCTACGAGCAGTACTTC. It codes for CASSLVSSSYEQYF.